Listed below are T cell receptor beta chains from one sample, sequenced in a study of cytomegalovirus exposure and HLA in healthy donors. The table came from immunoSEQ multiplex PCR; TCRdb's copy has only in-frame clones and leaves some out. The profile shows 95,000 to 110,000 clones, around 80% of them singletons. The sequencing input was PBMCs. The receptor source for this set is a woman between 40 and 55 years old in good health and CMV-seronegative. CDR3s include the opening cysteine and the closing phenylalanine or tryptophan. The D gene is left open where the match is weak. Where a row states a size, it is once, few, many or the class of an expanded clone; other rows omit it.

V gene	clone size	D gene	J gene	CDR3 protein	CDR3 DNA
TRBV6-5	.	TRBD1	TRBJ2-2	CASSYSDREAGELFF	TGTGCCAGCAGTTACTCGGACAGGGAGGCCGGGGAGCTGTTTTTT
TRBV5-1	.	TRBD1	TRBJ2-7	CASSLRPGTDYEQYF	TGCGCCAGCAGCTTGAGACCGGGGACAGACTACGAGCAGTACTTC
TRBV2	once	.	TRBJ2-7	CASSLQGGPYEQYF	TGTGCCAGCAGCTTACAGGGGGGGCCCTACGAGCAGTACTTC
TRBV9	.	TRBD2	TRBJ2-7	CASSVGRESQYEQYF	TGTGCCAGCAGCGTCGGGCGGGAGTCGCAATACGAGCAGTACTTC
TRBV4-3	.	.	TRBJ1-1	CASSKDRFNTEAFF	TGCGCCAGCAGCAAGGACAGATTTAACACTGAAGCTTTCTTT
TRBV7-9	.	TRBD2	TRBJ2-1	CSSSPSGDYNEQFF	TGTTCCAGCAGCCCGAGCGGGGATTACAATGAGCAGTTCTTC
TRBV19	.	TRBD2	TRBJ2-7	CASSISVAGAYEQYF	TGTGCCAGTAGTATAAGCGTAGCGGGAGCTTACGAGCAGTACTTC
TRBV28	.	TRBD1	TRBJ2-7	CASSLPTGTPPYEQYF	TGTGCCAGCAGTTTACCGACAGGGACCCCCCCCTACGAGCAGTACTTC
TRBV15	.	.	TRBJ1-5	CATSLDRYSNQPQHF	TGTGCCACCAGCCTCGACAGATATAGCAATCAGCCCCAGCATTTT
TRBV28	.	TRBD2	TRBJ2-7	CASSLGLAGAYEQYF	TGTGCCAGCAGTTTAGGGCTAGCGGGAGCCTACGAGCAGTACTTC
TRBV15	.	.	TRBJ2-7	CATSRATYEQYF	TGTGCCACCAGCCGCGCTACCTACGAGCAGTACTTC
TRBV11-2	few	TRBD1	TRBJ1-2	CASSLATGGNYGYTF	TGTGCCAGCAGCTTAGCGACAGGGGGCAACTATGGCTACACCTTC
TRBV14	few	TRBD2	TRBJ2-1	CASSQGFLAGSSDEQFF	TGTGCCAGCAGCCAAGGGTTTCTAGCGGGGTCTTCGGATGAGCAGTTCTTC
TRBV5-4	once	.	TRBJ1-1	CASSLAGGAGAFF	TGTGCCAGCAGCTTGGCCGGGGGGGCTGGAGCTTTCTTT
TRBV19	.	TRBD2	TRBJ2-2	CASLRGGTNTGELFF	TGTGCCAGTCTACGGGGGGGGACGAACACCGGGGAGCTGTTTTTT
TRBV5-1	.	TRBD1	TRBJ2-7	CASSPGQHYSYEQYF	TGCGCCAGCAGCCCGGGACAGCACTACTCCTACGAGCAGTACTTC
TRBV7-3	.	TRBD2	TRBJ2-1	CASSYSSSGMYNEQFF	TGTGCCAGCAGCTATTCTTCTAGCGGGATGTACAATGAGCAGTTCTTC
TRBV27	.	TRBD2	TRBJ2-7	CASSLTGLGSEQYF	TGTGCCAGCAGCCTAACGGGACTAGGTTCCGAGCAGTACTTC
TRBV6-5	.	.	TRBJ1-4	CASSYGQSNEKLFF	TGTGCCAGCAGTTACGGACAGTCTAATGAAAAACTGTTTTTT
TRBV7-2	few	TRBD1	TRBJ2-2	CASSSRAGGASTGELFF	TGTGCCAGCAGCTCCCGGGCAGGGGGCGCGAGCACCGGGGAGCTGTTTTTT
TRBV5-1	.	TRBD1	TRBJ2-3	CASSLGPRTGSTDTQYF	TGCGCCAGCAGCTTGGGGCCGAGGACAGGGTCCACAGATACGCAGTATTTT
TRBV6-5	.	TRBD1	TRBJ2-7	CASSYSGTGTYEQYF	TGTGCCAGCAGTTACTCCGGGACAGGGACATACGAGCAGTACTTC
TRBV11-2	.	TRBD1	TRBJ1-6	CASSPRGRDRVYSPLHF	TGTGCCAGCAGCCCCCGTGGCCGGGACAGGGTATATTCACCCCTCCACTTT
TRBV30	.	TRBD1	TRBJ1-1	CAWSVQGTRAFF	TGTGCCTGGAGTGTACAGGGGACCCGAGCTTTCTTT
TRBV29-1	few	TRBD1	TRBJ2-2	CSARGSEAGELFF	TGCAGCGCCAGGGGGAGTGAGGCCGGGGAGCTGTTTTTT
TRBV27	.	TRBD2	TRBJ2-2	CASSLPSGTNTGELFF	TGTGCCAGCAGTTTGCCTAGCGGGACGAACACCGGGGAGCTGTTTTTT
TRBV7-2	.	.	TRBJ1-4	CASSLIGAGEKLFF	TGTGCCAGCAGCTTAATAGGCGCGGGTGAAAAACTGTTTTTT
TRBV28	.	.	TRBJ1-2	CASSMGGNYGYTF	TGTGCCAGCAGCATGGGCGGGAACTATGGCTACACCTTC
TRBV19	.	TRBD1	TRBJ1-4	CASSSDRGLEKLFF	TGTGCCAGTAGTTCCGACAGGGGACTTGAAAAACTGTTTTTT
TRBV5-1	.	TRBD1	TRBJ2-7	CASSWPTGLVDEQYF	TGCGCCAGCAGCTGGCCGACAGGGCTAGTCGACGAGCAGTACTTC
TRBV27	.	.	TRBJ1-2	CASSPTRLANYGYTF	TGTGCCAGCAGCCCGACACGCCTGGCTAACTATGGCTACACCTTC
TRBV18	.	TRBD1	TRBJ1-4	CASSQGANEKLFF	TGTGCCAGCTCACAGGGGGCCAATGAAAAACTGTTTTTT